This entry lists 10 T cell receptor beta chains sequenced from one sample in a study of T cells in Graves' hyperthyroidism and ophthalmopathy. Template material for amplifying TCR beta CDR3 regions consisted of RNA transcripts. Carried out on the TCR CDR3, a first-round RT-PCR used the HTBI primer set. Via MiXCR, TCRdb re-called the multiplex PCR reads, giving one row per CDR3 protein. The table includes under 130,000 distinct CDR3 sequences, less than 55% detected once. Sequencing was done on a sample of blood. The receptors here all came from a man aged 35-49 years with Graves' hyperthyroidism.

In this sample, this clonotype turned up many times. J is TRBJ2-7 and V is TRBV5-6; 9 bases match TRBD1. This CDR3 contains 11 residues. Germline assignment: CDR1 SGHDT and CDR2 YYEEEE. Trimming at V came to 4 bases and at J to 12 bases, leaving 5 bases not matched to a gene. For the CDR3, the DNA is TGTGCCAGCAGCGCAACAGGGGGCATGTACTTC. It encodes CASSATGGMYF.

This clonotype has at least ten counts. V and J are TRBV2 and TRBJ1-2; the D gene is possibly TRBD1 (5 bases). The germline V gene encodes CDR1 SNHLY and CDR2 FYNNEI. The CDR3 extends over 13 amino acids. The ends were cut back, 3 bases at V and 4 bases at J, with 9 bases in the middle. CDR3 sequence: CASSDRDFYGYTF. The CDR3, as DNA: TGTGCCAGCAGTGATAGGGACTTCTATGGCTACACCTTC.

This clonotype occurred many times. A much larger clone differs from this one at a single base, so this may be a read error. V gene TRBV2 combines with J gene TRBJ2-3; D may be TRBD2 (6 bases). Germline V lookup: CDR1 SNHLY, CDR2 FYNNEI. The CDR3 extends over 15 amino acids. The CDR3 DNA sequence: TGTGCCAACAGTGTTGGGGGGAGTTTTGGAGATACGCAGTATTTT. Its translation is CANSVGGSFGDTQYF.

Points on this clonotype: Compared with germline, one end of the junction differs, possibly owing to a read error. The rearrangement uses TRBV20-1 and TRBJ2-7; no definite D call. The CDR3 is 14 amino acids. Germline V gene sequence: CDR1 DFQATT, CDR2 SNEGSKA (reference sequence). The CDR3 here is CSAGPRTLSYQQYF. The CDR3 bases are TGCAGTGCCGGACCCCGGACGCTCTCCTACCAGCAGTACTTC.

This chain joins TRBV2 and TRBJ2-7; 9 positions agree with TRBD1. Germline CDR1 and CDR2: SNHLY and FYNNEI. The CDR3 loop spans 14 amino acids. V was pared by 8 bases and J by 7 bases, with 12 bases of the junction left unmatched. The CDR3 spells CASRPGQGNNEQYF. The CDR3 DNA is TGTGCCAGCCGACCGGGACAGGGAAACAATGAGCAGTACTTC. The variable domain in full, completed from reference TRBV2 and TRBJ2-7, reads EPEVTQTPSHQVTQMGQEVILRCVPISNHLYFYWYRQILGQKVEFLVSFYNNEISEKSEIFDDQFSVERPDGSNFTLKIRSTKLEDSAMYFCASRPGQGNNEQYFGPGTRLTVT.

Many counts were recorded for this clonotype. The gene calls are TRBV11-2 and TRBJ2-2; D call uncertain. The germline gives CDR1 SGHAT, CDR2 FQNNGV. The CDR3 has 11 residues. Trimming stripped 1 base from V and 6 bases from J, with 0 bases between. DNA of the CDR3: TGTGCCAGCAGCTTAGCCGGGGAGCTGTTTTTT. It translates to CASSLAGELFF.

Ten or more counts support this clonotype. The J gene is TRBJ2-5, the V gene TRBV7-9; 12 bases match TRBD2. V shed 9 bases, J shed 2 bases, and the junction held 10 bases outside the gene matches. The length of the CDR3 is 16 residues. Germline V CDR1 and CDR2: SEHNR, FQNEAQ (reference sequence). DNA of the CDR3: TGTGCCAGTCAGTTTGCCGGGACTAGCGGGCAAGAGACCCAGTACTTC. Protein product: CASQFAGTSGQETQYF.

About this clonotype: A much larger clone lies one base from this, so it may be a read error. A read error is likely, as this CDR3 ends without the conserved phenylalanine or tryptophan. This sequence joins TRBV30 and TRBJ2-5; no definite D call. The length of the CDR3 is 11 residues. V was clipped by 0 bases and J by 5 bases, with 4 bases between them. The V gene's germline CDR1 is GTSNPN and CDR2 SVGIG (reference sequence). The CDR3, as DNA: TGTGCCTGGAGTGTAAGGGAGACCCAGTACTCC. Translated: CAWSVRETQYS.

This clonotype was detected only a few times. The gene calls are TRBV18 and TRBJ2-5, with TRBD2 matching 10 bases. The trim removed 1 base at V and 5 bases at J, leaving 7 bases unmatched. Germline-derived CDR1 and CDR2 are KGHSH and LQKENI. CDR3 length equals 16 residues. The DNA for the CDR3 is TGTGCCAGCTCACCACGGGCTCTAGCGGGGGATGAGACCCAGTACTTC. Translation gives CASSPRALAGDETQYF.

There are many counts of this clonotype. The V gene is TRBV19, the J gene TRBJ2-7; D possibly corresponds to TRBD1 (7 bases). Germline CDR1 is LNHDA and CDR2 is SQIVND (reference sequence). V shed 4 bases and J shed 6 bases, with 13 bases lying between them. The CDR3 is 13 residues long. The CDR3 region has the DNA TGTGCCAGTAGTAGTTGGCAGGGGGGCGAGCAGTACTTC. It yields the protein CASSSWQGGEQYF.